This T cell receptor (beta chain) was identified in a study of T cell responses to AZD1222 COVID-19 vaccine. Clones were read by immunoSEQ multiplex PCR, and TCRdb kept only the in-frame ones, dropping some. The sample comprises some 86,000 clones, 90% of which are singletons, and less than 5.5% rests with the top ten. CDR1 and CDR2 (germline): SGHNT, YENEEA. This CDR3 has 12 residues. V lost 2 bases and J 6 bases, leaving 7 bases between the germline ends. On this clone itself: The antigen remains undetermined.

Study-wide results and caveats: After two AZD1222 doses, spike-specific TCR breadth and depth rose versus day 0.

The sequencing here drew on peripheral blood, taken 28 days after the second AZD1222 dose. This sequence originates from an adult who received the AZD1222 COVID-19 vaccine. The chain recombines TRBV11-3 with TRBJ1-1; D uncertain. In DNA form, the CDR3 reads TGTGCCAGCAGCTTAAAAGGAGCTGAAGCTTTCTTT. Encoded protein: CASSLKGAEAFF.